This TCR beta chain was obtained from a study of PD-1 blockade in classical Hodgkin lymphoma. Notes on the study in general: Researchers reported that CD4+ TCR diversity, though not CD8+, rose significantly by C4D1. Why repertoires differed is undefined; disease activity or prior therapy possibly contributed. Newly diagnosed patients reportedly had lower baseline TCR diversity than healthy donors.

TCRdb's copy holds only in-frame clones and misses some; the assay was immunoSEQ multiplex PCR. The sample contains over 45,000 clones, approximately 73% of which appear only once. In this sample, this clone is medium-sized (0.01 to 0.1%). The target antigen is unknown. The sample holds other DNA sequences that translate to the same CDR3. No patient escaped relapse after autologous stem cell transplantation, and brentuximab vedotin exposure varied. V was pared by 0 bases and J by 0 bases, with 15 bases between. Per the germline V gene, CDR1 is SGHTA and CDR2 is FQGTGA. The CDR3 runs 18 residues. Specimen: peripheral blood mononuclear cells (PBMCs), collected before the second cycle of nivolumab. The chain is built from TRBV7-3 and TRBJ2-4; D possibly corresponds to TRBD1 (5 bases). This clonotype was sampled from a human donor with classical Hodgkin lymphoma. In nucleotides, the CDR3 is TGTGCCAGCAGCTTAACACTCACACAGGTCATAGCCAAAAACATTCAGTACTTC. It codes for CASSLTLTQVIAKNIQYF.